The sequence of this T cell receptor beta chain was determined in a study of identifying expanded T cells in peripheral blood. For this clone: What it binds is unknown.

Profiling relied on immunoSEQ multiplex PCR, and the TCRdb table lists in-frame clones only, not all of them. The data show 90,000 to 100,000 clones, roughly 88% seen once. Findings of the study overall: Variance in clone template counts between roughly 2-week samples significantly increased with total template count across all healthy donors. Differentially abundant clones: roughly 1.2 between replicates, just under 17 at around 2 weeks, approximately 19 at four.

Trimming removed 0 bases from V and 6 bases from J, with 14 bases in between. The CDR3 sequence is 15 residues long. Germline CDR1 and CDR2: MNHEY and SVGAGI. Collection occurred without any documented infections or immune events in donors. Specimen: blood. The chain couples TRBV6-5 to TRBJ1-1; D gene uncertain. The receptor was isolated from a person aged 18 to 75 in good health. The CDR3, as DNA: TGTGCCAGCAGTTACTCGGGGAAGGGAGCCGCTGAAGCTTTCTTT. Encoded protein: CASSYSGKGAAEAFF.